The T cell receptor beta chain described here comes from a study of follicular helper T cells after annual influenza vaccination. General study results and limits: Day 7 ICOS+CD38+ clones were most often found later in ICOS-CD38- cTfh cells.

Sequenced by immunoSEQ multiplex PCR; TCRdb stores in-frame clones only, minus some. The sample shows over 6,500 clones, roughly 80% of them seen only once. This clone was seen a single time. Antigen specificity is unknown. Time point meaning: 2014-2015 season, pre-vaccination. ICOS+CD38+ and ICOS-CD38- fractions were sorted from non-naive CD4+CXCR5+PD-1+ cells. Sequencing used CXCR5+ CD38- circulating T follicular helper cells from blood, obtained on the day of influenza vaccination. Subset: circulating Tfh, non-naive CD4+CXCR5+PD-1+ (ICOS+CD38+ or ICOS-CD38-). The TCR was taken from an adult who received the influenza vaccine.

In DNA, the CDR3 is TGTGCCAGTAGTATGGGACAGACCCAAGAGACCCAGTACTTC. Its translation is CASSMGQTQETQYF. V and J are TRBV19 and TRBJ2-5; 7 bases line up with TRBD1. With V trimmed by 3 bases and J by 1 base, 2 bases remained unmatched. CDR1 is LNHDA, CDR2 SQIVND, per germline (reference sequence). This CDR3 contains 14 residues.